This T cell receptor beta chain was sequenced during a study of untreated major depressive disorder. With V trimmed by 5 bases and J by 3 bases, 10 bases remained unmatched. The CDR3 spans 17 residues. Germline V CDR1 and CDR2: SGHRS, YFSETQ. The method was immunoSEQ multiplex PCR; TCRdb's version includes in-frame clones alone and lacks a portion of them. The repertoire holds 20,000 to 25,000 clones, with around 93% as singletons. No current or lifetime mood disorder and depressive symptom score of 5 or less defined controls. Excluded: major illness, comorbidity, regular medication, drug use, over 100 g alcohol weekly. CD4+ T cells were isolated from thawed PBMCs by magnetic negative selection.

The sample taken for sequencing was CD4+ T cells from PBMCs. V usage is TRBV5-1 and J usage is TRBJ2-3; 12 bases are a match to TRBD2. The origin of this receptor is a man aged 25 to 40 in good health. The CDR3 DNA is TGCGCCAGCAGGCCCTTTCTAGCGGGAGGGCAGACAGATACGCAGTATTTT. Translation: CASRPFLAGGQTDTQYF.